The sequence of this T cell receptor beta chain was determined in a study of control samples from healthy donors and cancer patients. Clones were sequenced by immunoSEQ multiplex PCR, and TCRdb holds only the in-frame ones, with some missing. The data show around 180,000 clones, more than 90% seen once. The sequencing sample was made of blood. The sequence came from a woman in her thirties or forties in good health.

CDR3 DNA: TGCGCCAGCAGGGCCGGGACAGGGGACACTGAAGCTTTCTTT. Residues: CASRAGTGDTEAFF. V gene TRBV10-1 combines with J gene TRBJ1-1; TRBD1 matches at 10 bases. This CDR3 has 14 amino acids. Germline V lookup: CDR1 WNHNN, CDR2 SYGVQD (reference sequence). V was pared by 6 bases and J by 3 bases, with 4 bases of the junction left unmatched.